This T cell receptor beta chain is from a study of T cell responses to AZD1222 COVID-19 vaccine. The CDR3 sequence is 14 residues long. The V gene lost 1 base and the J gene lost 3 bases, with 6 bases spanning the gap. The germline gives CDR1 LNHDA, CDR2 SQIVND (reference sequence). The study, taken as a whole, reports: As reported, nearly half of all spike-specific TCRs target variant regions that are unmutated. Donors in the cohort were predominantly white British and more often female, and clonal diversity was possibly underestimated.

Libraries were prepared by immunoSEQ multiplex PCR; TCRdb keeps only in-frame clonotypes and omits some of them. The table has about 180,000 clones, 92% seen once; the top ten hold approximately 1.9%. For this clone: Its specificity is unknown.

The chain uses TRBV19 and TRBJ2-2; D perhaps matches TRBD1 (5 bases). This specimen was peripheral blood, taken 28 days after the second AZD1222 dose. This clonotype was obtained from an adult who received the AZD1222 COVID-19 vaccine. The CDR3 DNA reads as TGTGCCAGTAGTATAGGGGGCTACACCGGGGAGCTGTTTTTT. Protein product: CASSIGGYTGELFF.